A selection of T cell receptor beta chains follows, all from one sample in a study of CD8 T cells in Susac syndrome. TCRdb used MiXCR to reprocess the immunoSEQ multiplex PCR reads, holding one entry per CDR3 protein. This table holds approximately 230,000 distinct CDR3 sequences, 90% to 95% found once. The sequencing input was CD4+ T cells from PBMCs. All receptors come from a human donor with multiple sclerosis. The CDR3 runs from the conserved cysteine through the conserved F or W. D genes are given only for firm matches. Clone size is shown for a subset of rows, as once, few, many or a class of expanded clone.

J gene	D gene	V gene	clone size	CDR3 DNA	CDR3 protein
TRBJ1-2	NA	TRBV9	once	TGTGCCAGCAGCCGGGCCGGTCACCCTCACCCAAACTCTGGCTACACCTTC	CASSRAGHPHPNSGYTF
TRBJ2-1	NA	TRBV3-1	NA	TGTGCCAGCAGCCACACGGACCGCAATGAGCAGTTCTTC	CASSHTDRNEQFF
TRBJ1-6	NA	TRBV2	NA	TGTGCCAGCAGTGAACCATCACCCCTCCACTTT	CASSEPSPLHF
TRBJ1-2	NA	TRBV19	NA	TGTGCCAGTAGTATAGCTGACTTCTCCTACACCTTC	CASSIADFSYTF
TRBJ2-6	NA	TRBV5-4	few	TGTGCCAGCAGCCCTGACGGCTCTGGGGCCAACGTCCTGACTTTC	CASSPDGSGANVLTF
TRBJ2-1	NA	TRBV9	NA	TGTGCCAGCAGCGAAGGGGACTGGCCCTCCTACAATGAGCAGTTCTTC	CASSEGDWPSYNEQFF
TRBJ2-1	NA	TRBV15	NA	TGTGCCACCAGCAGGGACAGAACAATTTGGAATGAGCAGTTCTTC	CATSRDRTIWNEQFF
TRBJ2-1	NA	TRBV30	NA	TGTGCCTGTACGGGCCTCTCGCAGTTCTTC	CACTGLSQFF
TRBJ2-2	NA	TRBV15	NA	TGTGCCACCAGCAAAAACAGGGTCACCGGGGAGCTGTTTTTT	CATSKNRVTGELFF
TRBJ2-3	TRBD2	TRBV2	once	TGTGCCAGCCGGATGGGGCTAGCGGGAGTAGGCACAGATACGCAGTATTTT	CASRMGLAGVGTDTQYF
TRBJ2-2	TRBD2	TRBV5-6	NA	TGTGCCAGCAGCTTGGGCCTAGCGGGTTCGGCCGGGGAGCTGTTTTTT	CASSLGLAGSAGELFF
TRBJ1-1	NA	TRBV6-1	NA	TGTGCCAGCAGTGAAATCAGGGCCACTGAAGCTTTCTTT	CASSEIRATEAFF
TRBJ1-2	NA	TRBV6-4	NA	TGTGCCAGCAGCCCGAGCGGGGCTTATGGCTACACCTTC	CASSPSGAYGYTF
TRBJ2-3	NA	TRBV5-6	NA	TGTGCCAGCAGCTTTCTCGCGATTCCGGGGGCAAGCACAGATACGCAGTATTTT	CASSFLAIPGASTDTQYF
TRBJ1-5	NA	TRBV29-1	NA	TGCAGCGTTGAAGGGCCCAATCAGCCCCAGCATTTT	CSVEGPNQPQHF
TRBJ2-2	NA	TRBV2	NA	TGTGCCAGTAAGGGTTATTCGAACACCGGGGAGCTGTTTTTT	CASKGYSNTGELFF
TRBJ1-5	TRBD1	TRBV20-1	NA	TGCAGTGCTGGGGAACAGGGGGCGGATCAGCCCCAGCATTTT	CSAGEQGADQPQHF
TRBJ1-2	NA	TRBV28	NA	TGTGCCAGCAGTTTCCGTTCACATGGCTACACCTTC	CASSFRSHGYTF
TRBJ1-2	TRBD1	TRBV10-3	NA	TGTGCCATCAGGGATGACAGGGTTAACTATGGCTACACCTTC	CAIRDDRVNYGYTF
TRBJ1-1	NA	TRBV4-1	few	TGCGCCAGCAGCCACACGTTTGTGAACACTGAAGCTTTCTTT	CASSHTFVNTEAFF
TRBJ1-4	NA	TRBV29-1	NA	TGCAGCGTTGTACTAGGGGTAACTAATGAAAAACTGTTTTTT	CSVVLGVTNEKLFF
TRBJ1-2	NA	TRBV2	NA	TGTGCCAGCAGCATCAGGGGTTCCGGCGGCTACACCTTC	CASSIRGSGGYTF
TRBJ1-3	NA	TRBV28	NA	TGTGCCAGCAGTCGATATGTGACACGCTCTGGAAACACCATATATTTT	CASSRYVTRSGNTIYF
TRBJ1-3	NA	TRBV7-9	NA	TGTGCCAGCAGCATGGCATCTGGAAACACCATATATTTT	CASSMASGNTIYF
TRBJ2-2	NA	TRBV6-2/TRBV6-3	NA	TGTGCCAGCAGTTCAAGGGGTATCCGATCCGGGGAGCTGTTTTTT	CASSSRGIRSGELFF
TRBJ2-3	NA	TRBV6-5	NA	TGTGCCAGCAGTTACGGTAGCGTTTCTAGCACAGATACGCAGTATTTT	CASSYGSVSSTDTQYF
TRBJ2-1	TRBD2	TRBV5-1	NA	TGCGCCAGCAGCTTGGTGCAGGGAGGGTACAATGAGCAGTTCTTC	CASSLVQGGYNEQFF
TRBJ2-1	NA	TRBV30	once	TGTGCCTGGAGAGCGAAAGGGACACGATTCCGGCATGGTGAGCAGTTCTTC	CAWRAKGTRFRHGEQFF
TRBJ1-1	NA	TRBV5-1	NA	TGCGCCAGCAGCTTGGGGGGATACTTGAACACTGAAGCTTTCTTT	CASSLGGYLNTEAFF
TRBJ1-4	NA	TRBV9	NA	TGTGCCAGCAGCGTAGGTGTAGGCTCAGCAACTAATGAAAAACTGTTTTTT	CASSVGVGSATNEKLFF